What follows is one T cell receptor beta chain and its context. This sample is drawn from a study of CD8 T cells in Susac syndrome. Per germline, CDR1 SGHNT and CDR2 YYREEE (reference sequence). Trimming took 5 bases from V and 6 from J, leaving 8 bases between them. The CDR3 has 11 residues. Random hexamers served to reverse transcribe about 0.5 to 1 ug RNA. The TCR beta CDR3 was amplified by immunoSEQ multiplex PCR across 54 Vbeta, 13 Jbeta. TCRdb reprocessed the immunoSEQ multiplex PCR reads via MiXCR and lists one record per CDR3 protein. The sample consists of 150,000 to 200,000 distinct CDR3 sequences, nearly 95% of them appearing once.

The receptor's source is a human donor with multiple sclerosis. V usage is TRBV5-4 and J usage is TRBJ1-1, with unresolved D. The sample consisted of CD4+ T cells from PBMCs. CDR3 sequence reads: CASRTGAEAFF. The CDR3 DNA reads TGTGCCAGCAGAACGGGAGCTGAAGCTTTCTTT.